This T cell receptor beta chain comes out of a study of blood T cell repertoires in COVID-19. Looking at the study overall: COVID-19 samples collected from the United States, Italy and Spain covered acute and convalescent phases. PBMCs, B-cell-depleted T cells, or T cells were the source of the cDNA or gDNA that made up the material.

Germline V CDR1 and CDR2: SGHTA, FQGNSA. The CDR3 covers 15 residues. Trimming shortened V by 1 base and J by 7 bases, and 16 bases separated the two germline ends. The authors' processing: Researchers report that nucleated cell counts were estimated from reference gene primer amplification. Measured with immunoSEQ multiplex PCR; TCRdb has only the in-frame clones, and not every one. The DNA gave D and trimming, while V, J and clone size come from that table. Among 250,000 to 350,000 clones listed, around four fifths were seen once. The gene calls are TRBV7-2 and TRBJ2-5, with a tentative D call TRBD2 (6 bases). This receptor was taken from a woman between 45 and 65 years old with acute or convalescent COVID-19. The sequenced sample was peripheral blood. The chain's CDR3 is CASSLEGSQGGTQYF. The CDR3 DNA is TGTGCCAGCAGCTTAGAGGGAAGTCAGGGAGGGACCCAGTACTTC.